A single sample gave rise to the 2 T cell receptor beta chains below, sequenced in a study of T cells in narcolepsy. Some clones are missing from TCRdb's copy, which holds only in-frame ones; the method was immunoSEQ multiplex PCR. This sample has about 30,000 clones, with roughly four fifths found just once. Input material: CD45RA- memory CD4+ T cells from PBMCs. These receptors originate from a human donor with narcolepsy.

The chain has TRBV4-3 and TRBJ1-6; D gene ambiguous. The germline V and J ends were trimmed by 1 base and 10 bases, with 14 bases remaining between them. The CDR3 covers 15 residues. The germline V gene encodes CDR1 LGHNA and CDR2 YSLEER. Here the CDR3 reads CASSQVPSGRSPLHF. The CDR3 DNA reads TGCGCCAGCAGCCAAGTACCGTCGGGTCGGTCACCCCTCCACTTT.

A single count supports this clone. V usage is TRBV5-1 and J usage is TRBJ2-1; D may be TRBD1 (6 bases). CDR3 length: 14 residues. V was cut by 5 bases and J by 3 bases, with 12 bases left in between. Germline V gene data show CDR1 as SGHRS and CDR2 as YFSETQ. Here the CDR3 reads CASSGGLIYNEQFF. CDR3 bases: TGCGCCAGCAGTGGGGGCCTGATCTACAATGAGCAGTTCTTC.